What follows are 10 T cell receptor beta chains derived from one specimen sequenced in a study of T cells in Graves' hyperthyroidism and ophthalmopathy. There were TCR beta CDR3 regions amplified from RNA transcripts. The HTBI primer set was used in a first-round RT-PCR of the TCR CDR3. TCRdb redid the calling of the multiplex PCR reads with MiXCR, one entry per CDR3 protein. This table has about 500,000 distinct CDR3 sequences, approximately 15% appearing once. The sequenced sample was blood. These TCRs come from a woman under 30 with Graves' hyperthyroidism.

This clonotype was picked up a small number of times. The rearrangement uses TRBV9 and TRBJ2-3; 11 bases agree with TRBD2. V lost 0 bases, J lost 2 bases, and 5 bases stayed unmatched. Germline CDR1 is SGDLS and CDR2 is YYNGEE. CDR3 size: 17 residues. Here the CDR3 reads CASSVDSGRAFTDTQYF. In nucleotides, the CDR3 is TGTGCCAGCAGCGTAGATAGCGGGAGGGCTTTCACAGATACGCAGTATTTT. Full variable domain (outside the CDR3, taken from reference TRBV9 and TRBJ2-3): DSGVTQTPKHLITATGQRVTLRCSPRSGDLSVYWYQQSLDQGLQFLIQYYNGEERAKGNILERFSAQQFPDLHSELNLSSLELGDSALYFCASSVDSGRAFTDTQYFGPGTRLTVL.

This clonotype has just one count. The junction departs from germline at one end; a sequencing error may be responsible. The V gene is TRBV11-2, the J gene TRBJ2-5, with 7 bases fitting TRBD1. The CDR3 spans 14 residues. The germline V gene has CDR1 SGHAT and CDR2 FQNNGV. Here the CDR3 DNA reads TGTGCCAGCAGCTGGAGACAGGGACAAGGGACCCAGTACTTC. Residues: CASSWRQGQGTQYF.

This clonotype was counted many times. V usage is TRBV28 and J usage is TRBJ1-1; TRBD1 is a possible D gene (5 bases). Germline CDR1 MDHEN, CDR2 SYDVKM. The CDR3 spans 14 residues. Trimming shortened V by 7 bases and J by 1 base, and 13 bases separated the two germline ends. The CDR3 nucleotides read TGTGCCAGCACTTACTCAGGGACGAACACTGAAGCTTTCTTT. Protein sequence: CASTYSGTNTEAFF.

This clonotype was seen repeatedly, ten times or more. The V gene is TRBV19, the J gene TRBJ1-3; D ambiguous. The CDR3 length is 15 residues. V lost 5 bases to trimming and J lost 1 base, with 12 bases between them. Germline-derived CDR1 and CDR2 are LNHDA and SQIVND (reference sequence). In DNA form, the CDR3 reads TGTGCCAGTAGTGATGGAAACCTATCTGGAAACACCATATATTTT. It encodes CASSDGNLSGNTIYF.

This clonotype was counted many times. The V gene is TRBV5-5, the J gene TRBJ1-4, with TRBD1 identical over 8 bases. The CDR3 extends over 14 amino acids. After removal of 3 bases from V and 7 bases from J, the junction contained 5 bases not matched to a gene. The germline CDR1 and CDR2 sequences are SGHKS and YYEKEE (reference sequence). In nucleotides, the CDR3 is TGTGCCAGCAGCTCCGGGACAGGACTTGAAAAACTGTTTTTT. Protein sequence: CASSSGTGLEKLFF. Full variable domain (outside the CDR3, taken from reference TRBV5-5 and TRBJ1-4): DAGVTQSPTHLIKTRGQQVTLRCSPISGHKSVSWYQQVLGQGPQFIFQYYEKEERGRGNFPDRFSARQFPNYSSELNVNALLLGDSALYLCASSSGTGLEKLFFGSGTQLSVL.

In this sample, this clonotype turned up a few times. The CDR3 DNA sequence: TGTGCCAGCAGTCTAGCGGGAGAATTCTACGAGCAGTACGTC. This codes for CASSLAGEFYEQYV. The chain combines TRBV6-1 with TRBJ2-7, with TRBD2 matching over 10 bases. The CDR3 loop spans 14 amino acids. After removal of 5 bases from V and 3 bases from J, the junction contained 4 bases not matched to a gene. Looked up from germline, CDR1 is MNHNS and CDR2 is SASEGT.

This clonotype has ten or more counts. This rearrangement joins TRBV18 to TRBJ2-5; no definite D call. This CDR3 is built from 11 residues. Looked up from germline, CDR1 is KGHSH and CDR2 is LQKENI. V lost 5 bases, J lost 1 base, and 2 bases lay in between. CDR3 nucleotide sequence: TGTGCCAGCTCAGCCCAAGAGACCCAGTACTTC. It is translated as CASSAQETQYF. The full variable domain, completed using reference TRBV18 and TRBJ2-5, is NAGVMQNPRHLVRRRGQEARLRCSPMKGHSHVYWYRQLPEEGLKFMVYLQKENIIDESGMPKERFSAEFPKEGPSILRIQQVVRGDSAAYFCASSAQETQYFGPGTRLLVL.

This clonotype was recorded many times. This chain joins TRBV11-1 and TRBJ2-5; weak D call: TRBD2 (5 bases). V gave up 3 bases and J gave up 2 bases, with 16 bases separating them. The CDR3 is 16 amino acids. CDR1 is SGHAT, CDR2 FQDESV, per germline (reference sequence). CDR3: CASSFRRQRRQETQYF. The DNA of the CDR3 is TGTGCCAGCAGCTTCAGGAGGCAGCGGCGGCAAGAGACCCAGTACTTC.

This clonotype was seen a few times. V and J are TRBV18 and TRBJ2-1; perhaps TRBD2 as D (5 bases). Germline V gene sequence: CDR1 KGHSH, CDR2 LQKENI. The CDR3 has 12 amino acids. The V gene lost 8 bases and the J gene lost 7 bases, with 12 bases spanning the gap. CDR3 residues: CASPWTENEQFF. CDR3 DNA sequence: TGTGCCAGCCCGTGGACTGAGAATGAGCAGTTCTTC.

Ten or more counts support this clonotype. The V and J genes are TRBV7-8 and TRBJ1-5; D unresolved. The CDR3 sequence is 13 residues long. CDR1 is SGHVS, CDR2 FQNEAQ, per germline. V was trimmed by 1 base and J by 7 bases, leaving 8 bases between them. The CDR3 sequence: CASSLEPRQPQHF. For the CDR3, the DNA is TGTGCCAGCAGCTTAGAACCGCGGCAGCCCCAGCATTTT.